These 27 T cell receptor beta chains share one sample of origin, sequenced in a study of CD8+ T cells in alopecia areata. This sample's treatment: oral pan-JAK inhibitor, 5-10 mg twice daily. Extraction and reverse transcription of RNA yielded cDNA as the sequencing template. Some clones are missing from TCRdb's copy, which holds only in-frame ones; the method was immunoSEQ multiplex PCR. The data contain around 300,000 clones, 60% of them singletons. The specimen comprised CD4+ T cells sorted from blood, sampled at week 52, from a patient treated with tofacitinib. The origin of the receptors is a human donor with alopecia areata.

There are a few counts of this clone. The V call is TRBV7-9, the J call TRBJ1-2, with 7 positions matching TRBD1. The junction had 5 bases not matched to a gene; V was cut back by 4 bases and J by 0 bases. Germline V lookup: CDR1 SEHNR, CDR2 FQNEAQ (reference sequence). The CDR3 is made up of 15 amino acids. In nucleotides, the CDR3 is TGTGCCAGCAGCTACACCGGGACAGCTAACTATGGCTACACCTTC. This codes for CASSYTGTANYGYTF.

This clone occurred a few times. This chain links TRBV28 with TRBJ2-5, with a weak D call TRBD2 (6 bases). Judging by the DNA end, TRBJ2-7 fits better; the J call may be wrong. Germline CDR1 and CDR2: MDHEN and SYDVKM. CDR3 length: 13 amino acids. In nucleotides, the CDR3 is TGTGCCAGCAGTTGGACTAACTCCTACGAGCAGTACTTC. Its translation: CASSWTNSYEQYF.

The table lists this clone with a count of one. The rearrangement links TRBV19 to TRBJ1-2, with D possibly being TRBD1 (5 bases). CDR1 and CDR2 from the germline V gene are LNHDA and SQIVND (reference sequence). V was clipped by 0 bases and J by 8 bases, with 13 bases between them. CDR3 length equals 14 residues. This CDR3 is CASSIDMTARGYTF. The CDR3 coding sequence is TGTGCCAGTAGTATAGATATGACAGCCCGCGGCTACACCTTC.

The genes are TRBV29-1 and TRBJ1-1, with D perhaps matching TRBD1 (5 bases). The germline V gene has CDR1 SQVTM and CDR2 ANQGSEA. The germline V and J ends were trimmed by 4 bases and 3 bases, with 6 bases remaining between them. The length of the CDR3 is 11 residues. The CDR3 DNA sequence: TGCAGCGTTGTCAGGGACACTGAAGCTTTCTTT. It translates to CSVVRDTEAFF.

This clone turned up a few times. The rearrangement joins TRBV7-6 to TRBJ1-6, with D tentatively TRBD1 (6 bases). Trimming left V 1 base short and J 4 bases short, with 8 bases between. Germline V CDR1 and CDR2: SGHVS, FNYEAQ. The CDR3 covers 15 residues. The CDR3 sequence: CASSLGTDYNSPLHF. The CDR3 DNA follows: TGTGCCAGCAGCTTAGGGACAGATTATAATTCACCCCTCCACTTT.

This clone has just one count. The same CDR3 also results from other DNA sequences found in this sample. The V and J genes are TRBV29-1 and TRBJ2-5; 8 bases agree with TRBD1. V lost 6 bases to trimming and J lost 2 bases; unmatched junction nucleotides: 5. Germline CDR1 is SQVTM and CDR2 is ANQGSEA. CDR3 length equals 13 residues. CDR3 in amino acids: CSVGTGPQETQYF. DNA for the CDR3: TGCAGCGTGGGGACAGGACCACAAGAGACCCAGTACTTC.

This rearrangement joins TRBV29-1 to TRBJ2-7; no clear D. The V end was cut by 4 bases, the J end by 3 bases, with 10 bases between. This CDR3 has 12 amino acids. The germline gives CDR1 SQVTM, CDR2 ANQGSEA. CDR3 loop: CSVVGPYYEQYF. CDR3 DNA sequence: TGCAGCGTTGTCGGGCCTTACTACGAGCAGTACTTC.

CDR3 in amino acids: CASGLDWTYDQPQHF. The CDR3 region has the DNA TGTGCTAGTGGTTTGGACTGGACATACGACCAGCCCCAGCATTTT. J is TRBJ1-5 and V is TRBV12-5; D is perhaps TRBD1 (5 bases). The germline V and J ends were trimmed by 1 base and 7 bases, with 14 bases remaining between them. The CDR3 totals 15 residues. From germline, CDR1 is LGHNT and CDR2 FRNRAP.

In DNA, the CDR3 is TGTGCCAGCAGCTTCCGGGACAGGGTTAATTCACCCCTCCACTTT. Protein sequence: CASSFRDRVNSPLHF. This chain connects TRBV7-9 to TRBJ1-6; 9 bases line up with TRBD1. CDR3 length equals 15 residues. Germline trimming cut 3 bases from V and 6 bases from J; bases unmatched to any gene: 3. The germline CDR1 and CDR2 sequences are SEHNR and FQNEAQ (reference sequence).

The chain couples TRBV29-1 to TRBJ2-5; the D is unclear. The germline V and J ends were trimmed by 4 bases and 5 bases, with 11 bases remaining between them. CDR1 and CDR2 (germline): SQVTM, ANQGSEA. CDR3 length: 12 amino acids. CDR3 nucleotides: TGCAGCGTTGCAACCCCTTCGGAGACCCAGTACTTC. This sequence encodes CSVATPSETQYF.

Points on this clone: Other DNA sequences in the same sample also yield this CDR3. The CDR3 nucleotides read TGTGCCAGCAGCCGTACTGGGGCCAACGTCCTGACTTTC. Protein product: CASSRTGANVLTF. The chain carries TRBV6-5 and TRBJ2-6; D uncertain. Per germline, CDR1 MNHEY and CDR2 SVGAGI. Trimming took 6 bases from V and 2 from J, leaving 5 bases between them. This CDR3 has 13 amino acids.

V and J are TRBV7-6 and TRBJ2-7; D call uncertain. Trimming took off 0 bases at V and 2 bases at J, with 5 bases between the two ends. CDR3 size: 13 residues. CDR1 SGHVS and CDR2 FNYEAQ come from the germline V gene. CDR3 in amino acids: CASSLAPTYEQYF. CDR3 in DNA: TGTGCCAGCAGCTTAGCGCCGACCTACGAGCAGTACTTC.

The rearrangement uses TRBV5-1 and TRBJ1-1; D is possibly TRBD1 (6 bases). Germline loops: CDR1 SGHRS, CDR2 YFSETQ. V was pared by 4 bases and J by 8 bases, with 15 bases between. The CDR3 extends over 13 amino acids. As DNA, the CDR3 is TGCGCCAGCAGCCAGGACAGCTTATCAGAAGCTTTCTTT. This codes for CASSQDSLSEAFF.

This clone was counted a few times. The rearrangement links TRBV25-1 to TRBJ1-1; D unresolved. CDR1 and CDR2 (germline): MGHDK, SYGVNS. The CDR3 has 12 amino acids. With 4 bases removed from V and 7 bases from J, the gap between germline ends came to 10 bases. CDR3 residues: CASSGLQIEAFF. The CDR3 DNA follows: TGTGCCAGCAGTGGATTGCAGATTGAAGCTTTCTTT.

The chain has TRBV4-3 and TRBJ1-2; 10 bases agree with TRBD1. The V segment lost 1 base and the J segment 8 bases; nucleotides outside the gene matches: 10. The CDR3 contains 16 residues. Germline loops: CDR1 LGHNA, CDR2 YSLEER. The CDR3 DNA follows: TGCGCCAGCAGCCAAGGTAGCGCGGACAGGGGGTCCGGCTACACCTTC. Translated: CASSQGSADRGSGYTF.

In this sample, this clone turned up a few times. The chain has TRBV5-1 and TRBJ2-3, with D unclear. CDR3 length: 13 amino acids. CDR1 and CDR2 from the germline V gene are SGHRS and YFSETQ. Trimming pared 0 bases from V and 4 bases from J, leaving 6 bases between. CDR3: CASSLESPDTQYF. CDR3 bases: TGCGCCAGCAGCTTGGAGAGTCCAGATACGCAGTATTTT.

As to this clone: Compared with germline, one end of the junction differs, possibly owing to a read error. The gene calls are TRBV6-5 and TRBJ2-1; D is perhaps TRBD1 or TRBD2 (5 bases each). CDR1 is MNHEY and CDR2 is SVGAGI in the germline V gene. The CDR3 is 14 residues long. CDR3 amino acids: CAISDEKGSNEQFF. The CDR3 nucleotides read TGTGCCATCAGTGACGAGAAGGGGAGCAATGAGCAGTTCTTC.

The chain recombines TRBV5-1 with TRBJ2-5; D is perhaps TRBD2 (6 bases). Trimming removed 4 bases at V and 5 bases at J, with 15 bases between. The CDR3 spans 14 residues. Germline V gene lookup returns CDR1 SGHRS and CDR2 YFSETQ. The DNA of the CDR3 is TGCGCCAGCAGCGGGGGACTCGGAGGCGAGACCCAGTACTTC. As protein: CASSGGLGGETQYF.

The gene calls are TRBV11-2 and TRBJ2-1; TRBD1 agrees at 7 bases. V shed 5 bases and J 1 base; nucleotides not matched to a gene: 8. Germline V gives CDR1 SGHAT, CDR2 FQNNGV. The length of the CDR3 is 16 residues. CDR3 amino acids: CASSTRQGNSYNEQFF. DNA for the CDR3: TGTGCCAGCAGCACACGACAGGGCAATTCCTACAATGAGCAGTTCTTC.

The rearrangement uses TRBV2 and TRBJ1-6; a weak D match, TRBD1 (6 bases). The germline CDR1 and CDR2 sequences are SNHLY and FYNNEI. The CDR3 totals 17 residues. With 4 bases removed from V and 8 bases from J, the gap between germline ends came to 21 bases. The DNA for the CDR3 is TGTGCCAGCAGTGTGCTAGGGGGAACCTCACGGGATTCACCCCTCCACTTT. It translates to CASSVLGGTSRDSPLHF.

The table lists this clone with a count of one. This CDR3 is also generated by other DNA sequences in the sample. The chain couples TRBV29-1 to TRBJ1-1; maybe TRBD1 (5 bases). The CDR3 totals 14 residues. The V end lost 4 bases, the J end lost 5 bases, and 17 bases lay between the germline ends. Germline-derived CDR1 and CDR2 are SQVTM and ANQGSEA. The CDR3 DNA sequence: TGCAGCGTTGGGGGCCAAGGGGTAAATACTGAAGCTTTCTTT. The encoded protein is CSVGGQGVNTEAFF.

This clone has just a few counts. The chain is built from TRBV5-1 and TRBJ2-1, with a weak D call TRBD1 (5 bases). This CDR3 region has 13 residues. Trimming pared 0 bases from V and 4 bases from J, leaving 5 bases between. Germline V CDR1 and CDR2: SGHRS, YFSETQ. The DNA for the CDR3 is TGCGCCAGCAGCTTGGGACAGTACAATGAGCAGTTCTTC. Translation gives CASSLGQYNEQFF. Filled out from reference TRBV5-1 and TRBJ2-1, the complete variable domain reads KAGVTQTPRYLIKTRGQQVTLSCSPISGHRSVSWYQQTPGQGLQFLFEYFSETQRNKGNFPGRFSGRQFSNSRSEMNVSTLELGDSALYLCASSLGQYNEQFFGPGTRLTVL.

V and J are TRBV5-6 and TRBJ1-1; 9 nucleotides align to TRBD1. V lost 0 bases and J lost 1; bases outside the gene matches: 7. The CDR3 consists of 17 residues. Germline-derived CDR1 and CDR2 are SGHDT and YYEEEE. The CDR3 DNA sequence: TGTGCCAGCAGCTTGGCCACCGGACAGGGGAAGAACACTGAAGCTTTCTTT. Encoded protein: CASSLATGQGKNTEAFF.

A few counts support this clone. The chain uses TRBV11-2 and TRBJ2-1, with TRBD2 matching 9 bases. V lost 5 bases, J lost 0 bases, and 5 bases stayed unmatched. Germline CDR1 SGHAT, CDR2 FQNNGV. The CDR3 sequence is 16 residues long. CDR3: CASSPFSGGSYNEQFF. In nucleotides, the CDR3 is TGTGCCAGCAGCCCGTTTAGCGGGGGCTCCTACAATGAGCAGTTCTTC.

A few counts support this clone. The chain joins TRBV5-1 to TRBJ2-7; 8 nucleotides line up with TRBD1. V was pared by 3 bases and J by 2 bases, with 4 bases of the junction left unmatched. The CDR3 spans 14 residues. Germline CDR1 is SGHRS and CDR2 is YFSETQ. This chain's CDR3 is CASSSQGAAYEQYF. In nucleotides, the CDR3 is TGCGCCAGCAGCTCCCAGGGGGCGGCCTACGAGCAGTACTTC.

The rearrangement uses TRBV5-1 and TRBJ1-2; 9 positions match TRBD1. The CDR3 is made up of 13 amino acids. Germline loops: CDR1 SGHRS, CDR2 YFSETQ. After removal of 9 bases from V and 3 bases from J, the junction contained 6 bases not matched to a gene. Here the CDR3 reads CATSGDRDYGYTF. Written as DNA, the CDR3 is TGCGCCACTTCCGGGGACAGGGACTATGGCTACACCTTC.

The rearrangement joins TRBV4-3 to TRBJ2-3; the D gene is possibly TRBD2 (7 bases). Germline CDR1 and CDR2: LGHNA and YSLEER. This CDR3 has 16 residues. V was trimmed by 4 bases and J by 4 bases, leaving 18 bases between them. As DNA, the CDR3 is TGCGCCAGCAGCCGTGTCGCCGGGGGGCCAGCAGATACGCAGTATTTT. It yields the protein CASSRVAGGPADTQYF.